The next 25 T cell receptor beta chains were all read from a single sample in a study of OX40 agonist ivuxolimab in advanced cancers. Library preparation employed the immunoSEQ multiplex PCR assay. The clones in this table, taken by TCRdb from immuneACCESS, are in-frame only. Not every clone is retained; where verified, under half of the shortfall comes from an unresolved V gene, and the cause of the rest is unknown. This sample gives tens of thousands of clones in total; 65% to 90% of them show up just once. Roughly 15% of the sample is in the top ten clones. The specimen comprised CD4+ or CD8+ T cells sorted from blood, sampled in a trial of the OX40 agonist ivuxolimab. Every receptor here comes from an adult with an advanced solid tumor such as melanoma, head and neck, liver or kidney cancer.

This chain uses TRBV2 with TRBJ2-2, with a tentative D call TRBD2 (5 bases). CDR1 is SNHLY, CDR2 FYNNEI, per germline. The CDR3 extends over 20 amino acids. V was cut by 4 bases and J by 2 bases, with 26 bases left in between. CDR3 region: CASSVRANLNLRFNTGELFF. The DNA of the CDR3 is TGTGCCAGCAGTGTGAGGGCGAACCTAAATCTTAGATTTAACACCGGGGAGCTGTTTTTT. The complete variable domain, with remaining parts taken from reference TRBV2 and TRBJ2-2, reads EPEVTQTPSHQVTQMGQEVILRCVPISNHLYFYWYRQILGQKVEFLVSFYNNEISEKSEIFDDQFSVERPDGSNFTLKIRSTKLEDSAMYFCASSVRANLNLRFNTGELFFGEGSRLTVL.

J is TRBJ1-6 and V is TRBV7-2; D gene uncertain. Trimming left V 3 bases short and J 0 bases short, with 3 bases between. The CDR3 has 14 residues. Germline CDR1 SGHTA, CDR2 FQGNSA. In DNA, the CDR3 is TGTGCCAGCAGCTTCAGCTCCTATAATTCACCCCTCCACTTT. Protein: CASSFSSYNSPLHF.

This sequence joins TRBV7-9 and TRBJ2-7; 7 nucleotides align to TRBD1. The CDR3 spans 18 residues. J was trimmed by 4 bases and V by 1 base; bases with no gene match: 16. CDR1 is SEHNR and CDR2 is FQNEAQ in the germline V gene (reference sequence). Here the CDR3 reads CASSLDYPGQERRYEQYF. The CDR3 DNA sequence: TGTGCCAGCAGCTTAGATTATCCCGGACAGGAAAGGAGATACGAGCAGTACTTC. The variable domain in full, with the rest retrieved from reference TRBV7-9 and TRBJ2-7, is DTGVSQNPRHKITKRGQNVTFRCDPISEHNRLYWYRQTLGQGPEFLTYFQNEAQLEKSRLLSDRFSAERPKGSFSTLEIQRTEQGDSAMYLCASSLDYPGQERRYEQYFGPGTRLTVT.

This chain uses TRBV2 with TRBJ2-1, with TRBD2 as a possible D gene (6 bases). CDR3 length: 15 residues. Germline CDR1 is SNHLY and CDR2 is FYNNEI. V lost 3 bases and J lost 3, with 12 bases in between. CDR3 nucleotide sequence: TGTGCCAGCAGTGACACGGAGGGGAGCTACAATGAGCAGTTCTTC. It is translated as CASSDTEGSYNEQFF.

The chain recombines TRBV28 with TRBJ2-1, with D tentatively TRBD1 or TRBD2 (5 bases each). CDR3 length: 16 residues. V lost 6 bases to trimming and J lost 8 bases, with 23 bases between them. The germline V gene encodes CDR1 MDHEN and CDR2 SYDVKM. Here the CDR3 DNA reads TGTGCCAGCAGCGCTACATCTCGTATCGAGGGGTATGAGCAGTTCTTC. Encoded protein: CASSATSRIEGYEQFF.

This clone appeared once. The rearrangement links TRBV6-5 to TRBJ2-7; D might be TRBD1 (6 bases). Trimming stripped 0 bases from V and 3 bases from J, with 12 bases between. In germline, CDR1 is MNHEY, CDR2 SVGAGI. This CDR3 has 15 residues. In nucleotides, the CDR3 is TGTGCCAGCAGTTACTCTCAGGGGCCTCTCTACGAGCAGTACTTC. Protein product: CASSYSQGPLYEQYF.

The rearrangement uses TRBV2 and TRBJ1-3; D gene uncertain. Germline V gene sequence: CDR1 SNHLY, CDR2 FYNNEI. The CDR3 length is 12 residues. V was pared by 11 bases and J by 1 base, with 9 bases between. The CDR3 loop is CAARASGNTIYF. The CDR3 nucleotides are TGTGCCGCCCGAGCATCTGGAAACACCATATATTTT. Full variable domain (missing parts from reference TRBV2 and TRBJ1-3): EPEVTQTPSHQVTQMGQEVILRCVPISNHLYFYWYRQILGQKVEFLVSFYNNEISEKSEIFDDQFSVERPDGSNFTLKIRSTKLEDSAMYFCAARASGNTIYFGEGSWLTVV.

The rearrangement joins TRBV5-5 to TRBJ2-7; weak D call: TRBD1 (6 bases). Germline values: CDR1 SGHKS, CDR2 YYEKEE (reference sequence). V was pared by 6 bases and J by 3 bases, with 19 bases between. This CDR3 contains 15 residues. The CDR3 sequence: CASNPTPGAFYEQYF. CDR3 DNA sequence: TGTGCCAGCAACCCCACTCCAGGGGCATTCTACGAGCAGTACTTC.

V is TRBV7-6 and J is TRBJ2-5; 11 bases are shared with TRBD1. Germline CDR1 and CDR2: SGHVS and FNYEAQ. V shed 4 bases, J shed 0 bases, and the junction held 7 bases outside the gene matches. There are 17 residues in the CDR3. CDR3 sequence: CASSSPGQGVYQETQYF. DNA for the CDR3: TGTGCCAGCAGCTCACCGGGACAGGGGGTGTACCAAGAGACCCAGTACTTC.

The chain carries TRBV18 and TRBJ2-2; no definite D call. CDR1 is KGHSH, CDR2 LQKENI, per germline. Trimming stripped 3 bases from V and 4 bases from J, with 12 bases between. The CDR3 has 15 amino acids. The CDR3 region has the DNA TGTGCCAGCTCACCGAATCCGGGCACCACCGGGGAGCTGTTTTTT. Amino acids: CASSPNPGTTGELFF.

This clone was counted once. The CDR3 here is CASSQDRVSNYGYTF. The DNA of the CDR3 is TGCGCCAGCAGCCAAGATCGAGTAAGCAACTATGGCTACACCTTC. This chain joins TRBV4-1 and TRBJ1-2, with unresolved D. The CDR3 has 15 amino acids. Trimming took off 0 bases at V and 2 bases at J, with 10 bases between the two ends. The V gene's germline CDR1 is MGHRA and CDR2 YSYEKL.

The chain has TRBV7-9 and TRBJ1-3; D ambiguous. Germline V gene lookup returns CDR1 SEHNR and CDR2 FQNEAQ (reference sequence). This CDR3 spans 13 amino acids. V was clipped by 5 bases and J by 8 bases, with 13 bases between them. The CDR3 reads CASSPPEVHTIYF. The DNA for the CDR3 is TGTGCCAGCAGCCCCCCAGAGGTGCACACCATATATTTT.

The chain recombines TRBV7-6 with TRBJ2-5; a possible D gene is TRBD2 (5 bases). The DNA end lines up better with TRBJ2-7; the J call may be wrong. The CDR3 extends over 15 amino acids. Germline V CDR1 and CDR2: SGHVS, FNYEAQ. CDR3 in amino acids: CASSSDSTGVYEQYF. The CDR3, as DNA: TGTGCCAGCAGTTCGGACTCCACCGGGGTCTACGAGCAGTACTTC.

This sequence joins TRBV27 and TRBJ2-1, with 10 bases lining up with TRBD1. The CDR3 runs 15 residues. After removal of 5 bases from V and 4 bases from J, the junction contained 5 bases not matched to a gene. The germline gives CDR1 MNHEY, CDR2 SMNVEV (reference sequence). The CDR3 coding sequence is TGTGCCAGCAGTGCTCCGGGACAGGGGTACAATGAGCAGTTCTTC. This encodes CASSAPGQGYNEQFF.

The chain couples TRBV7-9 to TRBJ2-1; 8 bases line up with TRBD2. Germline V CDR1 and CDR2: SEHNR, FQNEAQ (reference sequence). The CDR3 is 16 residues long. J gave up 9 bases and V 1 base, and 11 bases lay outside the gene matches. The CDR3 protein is CASSLGSGGDGGEQFF. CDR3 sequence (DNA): TGTGCCAGCAGCTTAGGATCGGGAGGGGACGGTGGTGAGCAGTTCTTC.

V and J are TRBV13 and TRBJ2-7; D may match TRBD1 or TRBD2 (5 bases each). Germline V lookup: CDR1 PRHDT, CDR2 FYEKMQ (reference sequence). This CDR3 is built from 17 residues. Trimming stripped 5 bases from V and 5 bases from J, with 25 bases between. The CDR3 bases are TGTGCCAGCAGCACCAGGGACCGAGAGGGCAGTGTCGACGAGCAGTACTTC. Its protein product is CASSTRDREGSVDEQYF.

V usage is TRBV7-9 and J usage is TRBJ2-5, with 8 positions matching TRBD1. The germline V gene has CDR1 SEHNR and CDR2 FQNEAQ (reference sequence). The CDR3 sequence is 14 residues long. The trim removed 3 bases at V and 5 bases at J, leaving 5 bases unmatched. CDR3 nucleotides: TGTGCCAGCAGCTTTGGAGGGACAGGCGAGACCCAGTACTTC. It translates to CASSFGGTGETQYF. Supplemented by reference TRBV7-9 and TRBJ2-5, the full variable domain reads DTGVSQNPRHKITKRGQNVTFRCDPISEHNRLYWYRQTLGQGPEFLTYFQNEAQLEKSRLLSDRFSAERPKGSFSTLEIQRTEQGDSAMYLCASSFGGTGETQYFGPGTRLLVL.

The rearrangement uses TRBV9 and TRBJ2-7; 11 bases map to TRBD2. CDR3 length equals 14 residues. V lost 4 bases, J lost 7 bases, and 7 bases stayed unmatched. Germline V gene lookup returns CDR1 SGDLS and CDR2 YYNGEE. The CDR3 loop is CASSSTSGSREQYF. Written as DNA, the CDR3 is TGTGCCAGCAGCTCCACTAGCGGGAGTCGGGAGCAGTACTTC.

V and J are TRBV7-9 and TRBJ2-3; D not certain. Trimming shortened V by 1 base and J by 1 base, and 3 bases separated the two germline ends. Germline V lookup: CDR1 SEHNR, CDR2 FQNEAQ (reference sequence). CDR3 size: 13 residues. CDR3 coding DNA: TGTGCCAGCAGCTTAGGGGGCACAGATACGCAGTATTTT. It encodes CASSLGGTDTQYF.

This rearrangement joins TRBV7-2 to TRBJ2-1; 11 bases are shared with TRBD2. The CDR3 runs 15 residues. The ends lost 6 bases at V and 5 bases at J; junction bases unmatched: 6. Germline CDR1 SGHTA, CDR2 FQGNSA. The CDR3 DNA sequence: TGTGCCAGCAGTATACTAGCGGGAGCCCACAATGAGCAGTTCTTC. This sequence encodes CASSILAGAHNEQFF.

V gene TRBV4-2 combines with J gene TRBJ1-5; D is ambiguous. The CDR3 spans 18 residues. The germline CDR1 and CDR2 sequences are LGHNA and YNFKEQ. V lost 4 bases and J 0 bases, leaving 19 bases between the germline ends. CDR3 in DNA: TGTGCCAGCAGCCCCATCCTGACACGGGCTTATAGCAATCAGCCCCAGCATTTT. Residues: CASSPILTRAYSNQPQHF.

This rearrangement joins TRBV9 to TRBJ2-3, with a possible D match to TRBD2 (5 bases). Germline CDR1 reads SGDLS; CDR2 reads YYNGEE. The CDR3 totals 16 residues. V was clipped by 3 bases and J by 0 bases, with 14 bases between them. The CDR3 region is CASSGSDRGSTDTQYF. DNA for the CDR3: TGTGCCAGCAGCGGGTCCGACCGAGGGAGCACAGATACGCAGTATTTT. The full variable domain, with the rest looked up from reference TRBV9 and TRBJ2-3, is DSGVTQTPKHLITATGQRVTLRCSPRSGDLSVYWYQQSLDQGLQFLIQYYNGEERAKGNILERFSAQQFPDLHSELNLSSLELGDSALYFCASSGSDRGSTDTQYFGPGTRLTVL.

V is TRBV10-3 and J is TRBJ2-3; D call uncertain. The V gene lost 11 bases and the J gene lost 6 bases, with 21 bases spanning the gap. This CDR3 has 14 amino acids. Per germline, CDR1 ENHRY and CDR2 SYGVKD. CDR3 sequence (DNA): TGTGCCTCACAAACCGCAGGAGTTTTGGATACGCAGTATTTT. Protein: CASQTAGVLDTQYF.

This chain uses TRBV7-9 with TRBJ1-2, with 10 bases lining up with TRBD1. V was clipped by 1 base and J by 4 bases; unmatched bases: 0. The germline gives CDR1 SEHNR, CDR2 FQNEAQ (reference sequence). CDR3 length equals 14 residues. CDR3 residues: CASSLGDRGYGYTF. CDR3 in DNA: TGTGCCAGCAGCTTAGGGGACAGGGGCTATGGCTACACCTTC.

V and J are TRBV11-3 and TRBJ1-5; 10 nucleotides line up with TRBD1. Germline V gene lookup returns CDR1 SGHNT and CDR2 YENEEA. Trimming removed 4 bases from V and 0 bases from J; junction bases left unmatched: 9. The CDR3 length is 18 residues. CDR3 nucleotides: TGTGCCAGCAGCTCGACCGGGACAGGGGAGGGTAGCAATCAGCCCCAGCATTTT. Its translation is CASSSTGTGEGSNQPQHF.